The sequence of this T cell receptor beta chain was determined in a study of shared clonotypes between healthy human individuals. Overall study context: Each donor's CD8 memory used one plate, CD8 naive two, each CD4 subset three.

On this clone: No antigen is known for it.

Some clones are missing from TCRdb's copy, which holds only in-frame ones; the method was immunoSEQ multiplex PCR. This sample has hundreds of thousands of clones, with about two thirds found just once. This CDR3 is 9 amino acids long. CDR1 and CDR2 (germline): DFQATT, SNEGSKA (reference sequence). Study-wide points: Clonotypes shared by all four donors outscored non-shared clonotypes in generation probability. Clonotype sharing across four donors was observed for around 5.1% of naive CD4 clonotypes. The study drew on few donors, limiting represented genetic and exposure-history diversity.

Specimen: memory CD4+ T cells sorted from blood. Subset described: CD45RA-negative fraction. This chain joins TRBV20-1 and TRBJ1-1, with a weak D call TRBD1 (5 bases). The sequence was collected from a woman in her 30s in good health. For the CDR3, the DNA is TGCAGGCGGGGCGGAGAAGCTTTCTTT. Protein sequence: CRRGGEAFF.